The sequence of this T cell receptor (beta chain) was determined in a study of T cell repertoires in cytomegalovirus infection. The wider study: HLA-B-restricted CMV epitopes that are well studied were used alongside recently identified HLA-C-restricted ones. From public TCR beta signatures came an indication of both CMV infection and matching HLA type.

This clonotype was counted between two and nine times. Its antigen is undetermined. Broader study findings: In two of eight donors, the top clonotype was HLA-C-restricted CMV-specific. CMV carriers with the relevant HLA were identified by cumulative public TCR beta family frequency.

Via MiXCR, TCRdb re-called the reads, giving one row per CDR3 protein. The data show 900,000 to 950,000 distinct CDR3 sequences, approximately 31% seen once. With 2 bases removed from V and 0 bases from J, the gap between germline ends came to 8 bases. This CDR3 has 15 amino acids. This receptor was taken from a human donor in good health (CMV status not recorded). Some clones in this sample may be carry-over from other donors' samples. The chain carries TRBV12-3 or TRBV12-4 and TRBJ1-5; D unresolved. The sequenced sample was cultured CD8+ T cells from PBMCs, obtained from culture after CMV antigen stimulation. The CDR3 sequence is CASSLTPYSNQPQHF. CDR3 in DNA: TGTGCCAGCAGTTTAACACCTTATAGCAATCAGCCCCAGCATTTT.